The 12 T cell receptor beta chains reported below all come from one sample, sequenced in a study of T cell changes during pregnancy in multiple sclerosis. The table came from immunoSEQ multiplex PCR; TCRdb's copy has only in-frame clones and leaves some out. Of 36,000 or so clones listed, 88% were seen once; the top ten hold roughly 0.56%. The starting material was CD4+ T cells from peripheral blood mononuclear cells, obtained in the first trimester of pregnancy. Receptors were obtained from a female donor with multiple sclerosis, enrolled in a pregnancy study.

The count of this clone is one. This chain connects TRBV7-9 to TRBJ2-1; D might be TRBD1 (5 bases). The germline V and J ends were trimmed by 5 bases and 0 bases, with 14 bases remaining between them. The CDR3 has 16 residues. Germline V gives CDR1 SEHNR, CDR2 FQNEAQ (reference sequence). CDR3 protein: CASSPVRDSSYNEQFF. The CDR3 DNA follows: TGTGCCAGCAGCCCCGTGAGAGACAGCTCCTACAATGAGCAGTTCTTC.

The chain employs TRBV28 and TRBJ1-5, with D hard to call. Germline CDR1 reads MDHEN; CDR2 reads SYDVKM. V was clipped by 6 bases and J by 2 bases, with 8 bases between them. CDR3 length equals 13 residues. CDR3 sequence reads: CASRRMGNQPQHF. The CDR3 DNA sequence: TGTGCCAGCAGGAGGATGGGCAATCAGCCCCAGCATTTT.

This clone was picked up one time. The chain links TRBV7-8 to TRBJ1-1, with no clear D. Germline V gives CDR1 SGHVS, CDR2 FQNEAQ. This CDR3 region has 11 residues. V was cut by 5 bases and J by 3 bases, with 4 bases left in between. This chain's CDR3 is CASSTDTEAFF. The CDR3 DNA sequence: TGTGCCAGCAGCACGGACACTGAAGCTTTCTTT.

The rearrangement links TRBV6-6 to TRBJ2-7; D perhaps matches TRBD1 (5 bases). V was trimmed by 2 bases and J by 3 bases, leaving 8 bases between them. The CDR3 consists of 13 residues. Germline assignment: CDR1 MNHNY and CDR2 SVGAGI (reference sequence). The chain's CDR3 is CASSYLRDYEQYF. CDR3 nucleotides: TGTGCCAGCAGTTACCTCAGGGACTACGAGCAGTACTTC.

This chain links TRBV7-8 with TRBJ1-5; no firm D call. V was clipped by 4 bases and J by 2 bases, with 21 bases between them. CDR1 and CDR2 from the germline V gene are SGHVS and FQNEAQ. CDR3 length equals 18 residues. The CDR3 DNA sequence: TGTGCCAGCAGCTCCAATTCGATTCTCGGTTCGGGCAATCAGCCCCAGCATTTT. This gives the protein CASSSNSILGSGNQPQHF.

The chain combines TRBV5-6 with TRBJ1-1; 8 bases match TRBD1. V trimming: 5 bases; J trimming: 5 bases; junction bases outside the gene matches: 5. This CDR3 comprises 13 residues. The germline gives CDR1 SGHDT, CDR2 YYEEEE. The CDR3 coding sequence is TGTGCCAGCAGGAGGACAGGGTCAACTGAAGCTTTCTTT. Translated, it gives CASRRTGSTEAFF.

The chain carries TRBV30 and TRBJ1-1; D unclear. CDR1 and CDR2 from the germline V gene are GTSNPN and SVGIG (reference sequence). The CDR3 is 15 residues long. The V and J ends lost 4 bases and 9 bases respectively, with 24 bases between them. CDR3 loop: CAWNGKSVEVYQAFF. CDR3 sequence (DNA): TGTGCCTGGAACGGTAAATCGGTGGAGGTCTATCAAGCTTTCTTT.

This CDR3 reads CASSTTGASPDTQYF. CDR3 in DNA: TGTGCCAGTAGTACAACAGGGGCAAGCCCAGATACGCAGTATTTT. This chain connects TRBV19 to TRBJ2-3, with TRBD1 matching over 7 bases. V gave up 4 bases and J gave up 4 bases; unmatched junction bases: 8. Looked up from germline, CDR1 is LNHDA and CDR2 is SQIVND (reference sequence). The CDR3 runs 15 residues. Filled out from reference TRBV19 and TRBJ2-3, the complete variable domain reads DGGITQSPKYLFRKEGQNVTLSCEQNLNHDAMYWYRQDPGQGLRLIYYSQIVNDFQKGDIAEGYSVSREKKESFPLTVTSAQKNPTAFYLCASSTTGASPDTQYFGPGTRLTVL.

The chain recombines TRBV29-1 with TRBJ2-2; TRBD1 matches at 10 bases. The J segment lost 4 bases and the V segment lost 1 base, leaving 12 bases of the junction unmatched. Germline-derived CDR1 and CDR2 are SQVTM and ANQGSEA. The CDR3 spans 18 residues. Written as DNA, the CDR3 is TGCAGCGTTGAAGGAGCCGGGACAGGGGACTCGAGCACCGGGGAGCTGTTTTTT. Amino acids: CSVEGAGTGDSSTGELFF.

This chain connects TRBV7-2 to TRBJ1-5, with 8 positions matching TRBD1. The junction had 6 bases not matched to a gene; V was cut back by 1 base and J by 7 bases. CDR1 is SGHTA, CDR2 FQGNSA, per germline. The CDR3 totals 15 residues. CDR3 DNA: TGTGCCAGCAGCTTAGGGACAGGGCGAGGGCAGCCCCAGCATTTT. Its translation: CASSLGTGRGQPQHF.

The CDR3 loop is CASRTGRTQNTEAFF. CDR3 DNA sequence: TGTGCCAGCCGGACAGGGAGGACCCAGAACACTGAAGCTTTCTTT. The chain joins TRBV19 to TRBJ1-1, with 8 bases aligning to TRBD1. Germline-derived CDR1 and CDR2 are LNHDA and SQIVND (reference sequence). V lost 9 bases, J lost 1 base, and 10 bases stayed unmatched. CDR3 length: 15 residues. Full variable domain (rest looked up from reference TRBV19 and TRBJ1-1): DGGITQSPKYLFRKEGQNVTLSCEQNLNHDAMYWYRQDPGQGLRLIYYSQIVNDFQKGDIAEGYSVSREKKESFPLTVTSAQKNPTAFYLCASRTGRTQNTEAFFGQGTRLTVV.

The chain has TRBV9 and TRBJ2-1, with TRBD2 matching 11 bases. The length of the CDR3 is 15 residues. Trimming at V came to 3 bases and at J to 14 bases, leaving 13 bases not matched to a gene. Germline V CDR1 and CDR2: SGDLS, YYNGEE. CDR3 amino acids: CASSADHSGRATKFF. The CDR3 nucleotides read TGTGCCAGCAGCGCCGATCATAGCGGGAGGGCGACGAAGTTCTTC.